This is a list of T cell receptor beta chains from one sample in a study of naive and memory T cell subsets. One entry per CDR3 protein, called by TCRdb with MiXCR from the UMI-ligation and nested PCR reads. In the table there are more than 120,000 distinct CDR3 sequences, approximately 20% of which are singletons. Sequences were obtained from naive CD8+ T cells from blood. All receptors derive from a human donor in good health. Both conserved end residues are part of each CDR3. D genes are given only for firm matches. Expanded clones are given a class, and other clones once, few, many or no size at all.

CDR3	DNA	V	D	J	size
CASSPPVSINEQFF	TGTGCCAGCTCACCACCGGTCTCTATTAATGAGCAGTTCTTC	TRBV18	.	TRBJ2-1	.
CASSLTSALRSLETQYF	TGTGCCAGCAGCTTGACTAGCGCTCTAAGATCCCTAGAGACCCAGTACTTC	TRBV11-2	TRBD2	TRBJ2-5	.
CSVDDREETQYF	TGCAGCGTTGATGACAGGGAAGAGACCCAGTACTTC	TRBV29-1	TRBD1	TRBJ2-5	.
CASSQAPGYTEQFF	TGCGCCAGCAGCCAAGCCCCAGGGTATACTGAGCAGTTCTTC	TRBV4-3	.	TRBJ2-1	few
CASSKEGGRRTEAFF	TGTGCCAGCAGCAAAGAGGGGGGGCGGCGGACTGAAGCTTTCTTT	TRBV21-1	.	TRBJ1-1	few
CASSLTGTYNEQFF	TGTGCCAGCAGCTTAACTGGAACCTACAATGAGCAGTTCTTC	TRBV7-2	.	TRBJ2-1	few
CASSVASSGSYTGELFF	TGTGCCAGCAGCGTAGCGTCTAGCGGGAGCTACACCGGGGAGCTGTTTTTT	TRBV9	TRBD2	TRBJ2-2	few
CASSYWPADGYTF	TGTGCCAGCAGTTACTGGCCGGCTGATGGCTACACCTTC	TRBV6-5	.	TRBJ1-2	.
CASSIAGTGNSPLHF	TGTGCCAGCAGTATAGCCGGGACAGGGAATTCACCCCTCCACTTT	TRBV27	TRBD1	TRBJ1-6	.
CASSARDTQETQYF	TGTGCCAGCAGTGCCCGGGACACCCAAGAGACCCAGTACTTC	TRBV2	.	TRBJ2-5	few
CASLTSASSYNEQFF	TGTGCTAGCCTTACTAGCGCTAGCTCCTACAATGAGCAGTTCTTC	TRBV12-5	TRBD2	TRBJ2-1	few
CASSVGLGAYEQYF	TGTGCCAGCAGTGTGGGGCTGGGAGCCTACGAGCAGTACTTC	TRBV28	.	TRBJ2-7	.
CSADGTGEGYEQYF	TGCAGTGCTGATGGGACAGGAGAGGGATACGAGCAGTACTTC	TRBV20-1	TRBD1	TRBJ2-7	few
CAWRLGQGIYNEQFF	TGTGCCTGGAGGTTAGGGCAGGGGATCTACAATGAGCAGTTCTTC	TRBV30	.	TRBJ2-1	few
CASSLSAGGSYEQYF	TGTGCCAGCAGTTTATCGGCCGGGGGAAGCTACGAGCAGTACTTC	TRBV27	.	TRBJ2-7	few
CASSEAAPRADTQYF	TGTGCCAGCAGCGAGGCGGCTCCGAGGGCAGATACGCAGTATTTT	TRBV28	.	TRBJ2-3	.
CASSPHRINTGELFF	TGTGCCAGCAGTCCCCATCGTATAAACACCGGGGAGCTGTTTTTT	TRBV28	.	TRBJ2-2	.
CASSWTSGTYEQYF	TGTGCCAGCAGCTGGACTAGCGGGACCTACGAGCAGTACTTC	TRBV27	TRBD2	TRBJ2-7	many
CASSPLGGPSSYEQYF	TGTGCCAGCAGTCCCTTGGGGGGGCCCTCCTCCTACGAGCAGTACTTC	TRBV6-5	.	TRBJ2-7	.
CASSLMSSGSTHEQFF	TGCGCCAGCAGCCTAATGTCGAGCGGGAGCACCCATGAGCAGTTCTTC	TRBV4-3	TRBD2	TRBJ2-1	.
CSVEGGLAGLDGELFF	TGCAGCGTTGAAGGTGGACTAGCGGGCCTCGACGGGGAGCTGTTTTTT	TRBV29-1	TRBD2	TRBJ2-2	.
CASSQDGRGYTEAFF	TGCGCCAGCAGCCAAGATGGTAGAGGGTACACTGAAGCTTTCTTT	TRBV4-1	.	TRBJ1-1	many
CSVFPESGTEAFF	TGCAGCGTTTTCCCAGAGTCTGGCACTGAAGCTTTCTTT	TRBV29-1	.	TRBJ1-1	.
CASSLTGQYYNEQFF	TGTGCCAGCAGCTTAACGGGACAGTACTACAATGAGCAGTTCTTC	TRBV7-9	TRBD1	TRBJ2-1	few
CASSAPQGTGSSTDTQYF	TGTGCCAGCAGCGCACCACAGGGAACAGGTTCTAGCACAGATACGCAGTATTTT	TRBV7-8	.	TRBJ2-3	.
CASSQGANEQFF	TGCGCCAGCAGCCAGGGGGCAAATGAGCAGTTCTTC	TRBV4-3	.	TRBJ2-1	many
CASSLEGTGGDYNEQFF	TGCGCCAGCAGCTTGGAAGGGACAGGGGGCGACTACAATGAGCAGTTCTTC	TRBV5-1	TRBD1	TRBJ2-1	once
CASSLEFMGMMNTEAFF	TGTGCCAGCAGCTTAGAATTCATGGGGATGATGAACACTGAAGCTTTCTTT	TRBV11-2	.	TRBJ1-1	few
CSVGDTDEETQYF	TGCAGCGTTGGGGACACAGACGAAGAGACCCAGTACTTC	TRBV29-1	.	TRBJ2-5	few
CASSPSGNPSYEQYF	TGTGCCAGCAGTCCGAGCGGGAACCCTTCCTACGAGCAGTACTTC	TRBV28	TRBD2	TRBJ2-7	.
CASSPGGKGLYEQYF	TGTGCCAGCAGCCCGGGGGGTAAGGGGTTGTACGAGCAGTACTTC	TRBV13	TRBD2	TRBJ2-7	.
CASSLAEGDWETQYF	TGTGCCAGCAGTTTAGCGGAGGGGGATTGGGAGACCCAGTACTTC	TRBV28	.	TRBJ2-5	.
CAKITADYGYTF	TGTGCCAAGATCACAGCGGACTATGGCTACACCTTC	TRBV30	.	TRBJ1-2	.
CATRDSLRGEAFF	TGTGCCACCAGAGACAGCCTGCGGGGTGAAGCTTTCTTT	TRBV24-1	.	TRBJ1-1	.
CASSPTTAGSYNSPLHF	TGTGCCAGCAGCCCGACAACTGCCGGCTCCTATAATTCACCCCTCCACTTT	TRBV7-9	.	TRBJ1-6	few
CASSYSHPGDSGNTIYF	TGTGCCAGCAGTTACTCGCACCCAGGTGACTCTGGAAACACCATATATTTT	TRBV6-5	.	TRBJ1-3	.
CASSLALHPQEADDQPQHF	TGTGCCAGCAGCTTAGCCCTGCACCCTCAGGAGGCTGACGATCAGCCCCAGCATTTT	TRBV7-2	.	TRBJ1-5	many
CASSQDGGGTSGTLGTQYF	TGCGCCAGCAGCCAAGACGGTGGCGGGACTAGCGGGACTCTAGGGACCCAGTACTTC	TRBV4-1	TRBD2	TRBJ2-5	.
CATSDRQTLAFDEQFF	TGTGCCACCAGTGATCGGCAAACGCTAGCGTTCGATGAGCAGTTCTTC	TRBV24-1	.	TRBJ2-1	few
CASNQAGTGELFF	TGTGCCAGCAATCAGGCGGGCACCGGGGAGCTGTTTTTT	TRBV6-5	.	TRBJ2-2	.
CASSDRAGVYEQYF	TGTGCCAGCAGTGACAGGGCTGGGGTCTACGAGCAGTACTTC	TRBV12-3/TRBV12-4	TRBD1	TRBJ2-7	many
CASRGTGKETQYF	TGTGCCAGCAGGGGGACAGGGAAAGAGACCCAGTACTTC	TRBV7-9	TRBD1	TRBJ2-5	many
CASSQDWAEQFF	TGCGCCAGCAGCCAAGATTGGGCTGAGCAGTTCTTC	TRBV4-3	.	TRBJ2-1	many
CASSQDWGPEMNYEQYF	TGTGCCAGCAGCCAAGATTGGGGCCCAGAGATGAACTACGAGCAGTACTTC	TRBV14	.	TRBJ2-7	few
CASTKYGQPNSNQPQHF	TGTGCCAGTACCAAGTATGGACAGCCGAATAGCAATCAGCCCCAGCATTTT	TRBV19	.	TRBJ1-5	few
CASSTRTLDYEQYF	TGTGCCAGCAGCACGAGGACTCTAGACTACGAGCAGTACTTC	TRBV7-9	.	TRBJ2-7	few
CASSLALAGETQYF	TGTGCCAGCAGTTTAGCCCTAGCGGGAGAGACCCAGTACTTC	TRBV12-3/TRBV12-4	TRBD2	TRBJ2-5	.
CSVEDLSYEQYF	TGCAGCGTTGAAGATCTGAGCTACGAGCAGTACTTC	TRBV29-1	.	TRBJ2-7	.
CASSGKDTLNTGELFF	TGTGCCAGCAGCGGGAAGGACACACTTAACACCGGGGAGCTGTTTTTT	TRBV7-9	.	TRBJ2-2	few
CASSPTGPAYEQYF	TGTGCCAGCAGTCCAACAGGTCCGGCCTACGAGCAGTACTTC	TRBV6-5	.	TRBJ2-7	few
CASSQDSQVQQYF	TGCGCCAGCAGCCAGGACTCCCAGGTCCAGCAGTACTTC	TRBV4-3	.	TRBJ2-7	.
CASTPKRTASSYEQYF	TGTGCCAGCACCCCTAAAAGGACGGCAAGCTCCTACGAGCAGTACTTC	TRBV6-6	.	TRBJ2-7	.